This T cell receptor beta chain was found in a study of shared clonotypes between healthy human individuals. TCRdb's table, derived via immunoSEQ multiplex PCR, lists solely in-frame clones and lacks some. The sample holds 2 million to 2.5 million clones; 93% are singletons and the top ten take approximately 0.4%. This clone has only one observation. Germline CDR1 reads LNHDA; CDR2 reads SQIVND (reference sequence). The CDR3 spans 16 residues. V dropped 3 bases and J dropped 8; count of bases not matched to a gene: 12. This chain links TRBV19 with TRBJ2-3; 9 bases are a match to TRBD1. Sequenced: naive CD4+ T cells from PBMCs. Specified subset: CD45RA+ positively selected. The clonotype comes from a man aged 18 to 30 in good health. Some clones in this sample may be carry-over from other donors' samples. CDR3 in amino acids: CASSIRSGQGAPTQYF. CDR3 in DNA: TGTGCCAGTAGTATCCGATCGGGACAGGGTGCACCTACGCAGTATTTT.